One and the same sample provided the 5 T cell receptor beta chains below, sequenced in a study of blood T cell repertoires in COVID-19. Assay used: immunoSEQ multiplex PCR; TCRdb lists only in-frame clones, some missing. This table has approximately 190,000 clones, 82% appearing once. The material sequenced was peripheral blood. The receptors come from a woman aged 55 to 70 with COVID-19, enrolled during active disease.

The chain employs TRBV13 and TRBJ1-2; 8 nucleotides agree with TRBD1. The CDR3 runs to 15 residues. J was trimmed by 4 bases and V by 4 bases; bases with no gene match: 8. Per the germline V gene, CDR1 is PRHDT and CDR2 is FYEKMQ (reference sequence). In nucleotides, the CDR3 is TGTGCCAGCAGCTACGGACAGGGCCACGGCTATGGCTACACCTTC. This gives the protein CASSYGQGHGYGYTF. Supplemented by reference TRBV13 and TRBJ1-2, the full variable domain reads AAGVIQSPRHLIKEKRETATLKCYPIPRHDTVYWYQQGPGQDPQFLISFYEKMQSDKGSIPDRFSAQQFSDYHSELNMSSLELGDSALYFCASSYGQGHGYGYTFGSGTRLTVV.

This clone has more than one count but fewer than ten. The chain links TRBV7-3 to TRBJ1-1, with a tentative D call TRBD1 (5 bases). Germline V gene sequence: CDR1 SGHTA, CDR2 FQGTGA. CDR3 length: 14 residues. V lost 5 bases to trimming and J lost 10 bases, with 20 bases between them. The CDR3 nucleotides are TGTGCCAGCAGCCTTTCCCCGACAGCATCGGGAGCTTTCTTT. Its protein is CASSLSPTASGAFF.

The chain carries TRBV5-1 and TRBJ2-1; weak D call: TRBD1 (6 bases). CDR3 length: 16 amino acids. V lost 0 bases to trimming and J lost 0 bases, with 10 bases between them. CDR1 is SGHRS, CDR2 YFSETQ, per germline. CDR3: CASSLEGVSSYNEQFF. The CDR3 DNA follows: TGCGCCAGCAGCTTGGAGGGGGTGAGCTCCTACAATGAGCAGTTCTTC.

The chain has TRBV5-6 and TRBJ2-6; weak D call: TRBD1 (5 bases). The V end was cut by 0 bases, the J end by 4 bases, with 17 bases between. Germline V gene sequence: CDR1 SGHDT, CDR2 YYEEEE. CDR3 length equals 18 residues. CDR3 in amino acids: CASSLDPGNPLGANVLTF. In DNA form, the CDR3 reads TGTGCCAGCAGCTTGGACCCAGGGAATCCCCTAGGGGCCAACGTCCTGACTTTC.

The J gene is TRBJ1-1, the V gene TRBV19, with TRBD1 matching over 8 bases. Germline-derived CDR1 and CDR2 are LNHDA and SQIVND (reference sequence). The V gene end was trimmed by 1 base and the J gene end by 1 base; junction bases not matched to a gene: 8. The CDR3 consists of 17 residues. The CDR3 nucleotides read TGTGCCAGTAGTATAGGGAGACCGGGACAGGCGAACACTGAAGCTTTCTTT. This sequence encodes CASSIGRPGQANTEAFF.